This T cell receptor beta chain appears in the sequencing data of a study of cytomegalovirus exposure and HLA in healthy donors. The PCR made use of 60 Vbeta and 13 Jbeta primers. TCRdb's table, derived via immunoSEQ multiplex PCR, lists solely in-frame clones and lacks some. Among roughly 110,000 clones, under 80% were seen once, and the ten largest hold roughly 3.4%. Input material: PBMCs. The sequence was obtained from a man aged 55-75 years in good health and CMV-seronegative.

CDR3 protein: CASSEVGQGSGNTIYF. The CDR3 DNA follows: TGTGCCAGCAGTGAAGTGGGACAGGGGTCTGGAAACACCATATATTTT. This rearrangement joins TRBV6-1 to TRBJ1-3, with 10 bases fitting TRBD1. The trim removed 1 base at V and 1 base at J, leaving 1 base unmatched. The CDR3 covers 16 residues. CDR1 is MNHNS and CDR2 is SASEGT in the germline V gene.